This passage covers 27 T cell receptor beta chains from one sample sequenced in a study of blood T cell repertoires in COVID-19. Produced via immunoSEQ multiplex PCR; TCRdb's table is partial and in-frame only. The profile shows a few hundred thousand clones, about 89% of them singletons. Sequencing was carried out using PBMCs or T cells enriched from blood (not recorded which). These receptors were taken from a man in his forties in a cohort exposed to, infected with or recovered from COVID-19 (not recorded which).

The V call is TRBV18, the J call TRBJ2-1; 11 bases agree with TRBD2. This CDR3 region has 14 residues. Trimming at V came to 3 bases and at J to 9 bases, leaving 4 bases not matched to a gene. Germline V gene data show CDR1 as KGHSH and CDR2 as LQKENI. The CDR3 here is CASSPPSGRSEQFF. CDR3 nucleotide sequence: TGTGCCAGCTCACCCCCTAGCGGGAGGTCTGAGCAGTTCTTC.

A few counts support this clone. The chain employs TRBV2 and TRBJ2-2; tentatively, D is TRBD1 (6 bases). Per germline, CDR1 SNHLY and CDR2 FYNNEI. The CDR3 is made up of 15 amino acids. V lost 4 bases to trimming and J lost 2 bases, with 11 bases between them. The CDR3, as DNA: TGTGCCAGCAGTGCTAGGGACATAAACACCGGGGAGCTGTTTTTT. This gives the protein CASSARDINTGELFF.

The rearrangement links TRBV27 to TRBJ1-1; 8 bases are shared with TRBD1. Germline CDR1 is MNHEY and CDR2 is SMNVEV (reference sequence). CDR3 size: 14 residues. Germline trimming cut 5 bases from V and 4 bases from J; bases unmatched to any gene: 6. The CDR3: CASSKTTGVTEAFF. CDR3 nucleotides: TGTGCCAGCAGTAAAACGACAGGGGTCACTGAAGCTTTCTTT.

V and J are TRBV30 and TRBJ1-4; 9 positions match TRBD1. The CDR3 loop spans 12 amino acids. The trim removed 7 bases at V and 8 bases at J, leaving 5 bases unmatched. Germline V CDR1 and CDR2: GTSNPN, SVGIG (reference sequence). CDR3 region: CASGQGKEKLFF. In nucleotides, the CDR3 is TGTGCCTCGGGACAGGGAAAAGAAAAACTGTTTTTT.

V usage is TRBV5-1 and J usage is TRBJ2-1; 12 bases agree with TRBD2. V was clipped by 1 base and J by 5 bases; unmatched bases: 7. The V gene's germline CDR1 is SGHRS and CDR2 YFSETQ. The CDR3 runs 17 residues. For the CDR3, the DNA is TGCGCCAGCAGCTTGAGACCTCTAGCGGGGGGGGACAATGAGCAGTTCTTC. It is translated as CASSLRPLAGGDNEQFF.

The V gene is TRBV5-1, the J gene TRBJ1-1, with D possibly matching TRBD1 (6 bases). This CDR3 region has 11 residues. Between the trimmed V and J ends, which lost 3 bases and 10 bases, there was a span of 10 bases. The germline V gene has CDR1 SGHRS and CDR2 YFSETQ. The CDR3 coding sequence is TGCGCCAGCAGCTCAGGGGTTGGAGCTTTCTTT. Translating it yields CASSSGVGAFF.

V is TRBV7-9 and J is TRBJ2-7, with 9 bases lining up with TRBD2. Germline-derived CDR1 and CDR2 are SEHNR and FQNEAQ (reference sequence). This CDR3 region has 15 residues. V lost 5 bases, J lost 1 base, and 6 bases stayed unmatched. The CDR3 sequence is CASSLGLALSYEQYF. The CDR3 region has the DNA TGTGCCAGCAGCCTCGGACTAGCGCTGTCCTACGAGCAGTACTTC.

This clone was seen more than once but under ten times. V and J are TRBV19 and TRBJ1-5; D is undetermined. Trimming shortened V by 3 bases and J by 5 bases, and 11 bases separated the two germline ends. Per the germline V gene, CDR1 is LNHDA and CDR2 is SQIVND (reference sequence). The CDR3 consists of 14 residues. The CDR3 spells CASSIVGMDQPQHF. The CDR3 nucleotides are TGTGCCAGTAGTATCGTCGGGATGGATCAGCCCCAGCATTTT.

The chain uses TRBV5-1 and TRBJ1-2; 9 nucleotides line up with TRBD1. V shed 3 bases and J 5 bases; nucleotides not matched to a gene: 5. The CDR3 is made up of 14 amino acids. CDR1 is SGHRS, CDR2 YFSETQ, per germline. CDR3 DNA: TGCGCCAGCAGCTACAGGACAGGGGAATATGGCTACACCTTC. It is translated as CASSYRTGEYGYTF. Drawing the rest from reference TRBV5-1 and TRBJ1-2, the complete variable domain is KAGVTQTPRYLIKTRGQQVTLSCSPISGHRSVSWYQQTPGQGLQFLFEYFSETQRNKGNFPGRFSGRQFSNSRSEMNVSTLELGDSALYLCASSYRTGEYGYTFGSGTRLTVV.

The chain links TRBV25-1 to TRBJ2-5, with unresolved D. The CDR3 spans 13 residues. V was trimmed by 3 bases and J by 4 bases, leaving 9 bases between them. Germline CDR1 reads MGHDK; CDR2 reads SYGVNS. The CDR3 DNA reads TGTGCCAGCAGTGACCCAAACGGAGAGACCCAGTACTTC. Amino acids: CASSDPNGETQYF.

The chain combines TRBV28 with TRBJ2-1; 9 nucleotides agree with TRBD2. Germline V gives CDR1 MDHEN, CDR2 SYDVKM. Trimming cost V 5 bases and J 0 bases; bases outside gene matches: 2. The CDR3 runs to 15 residues. This chain's CDR3 is CASSHSGSSYNEQFF. CDR3 nucleotides: TGTGCCAGCAGTCATAGCGGGAGCTCCTACAATGAGCAGTTCTTC.

This chain uses TRBV5-1 with TRBJ2-2; a possible D gene is TRBD1 (6 bases). The CDR3 consists of 15 residues. CDR1 is SGHRS, CDR2 YFSETQ, per germline. The V gene lost 0 bases and the J gene lost 5 bases, with 11 bases spanning the gap. The chain's CDR3 is CASSLARQGTGELFF. Here the CDR3 DNA reads TGCGCCAGCAGCTTGGCGCGGCAGGGGACCGGGGAGCTGTTTTTT.

This clone was found a few times. The chain joins TRBV11-2 to TRBJ2-7; possibly TRBD2 for D (5 bases). Germline assignment: CDR1 SGHAT and CDR2 FQNNGV. This CDR3 has 15 amino acids. V was trimmed by 3 bases and J by 2 bases, leaving 14 bases between them. For the CDR3, the DNA is TGTGCCAGCAGCTTTACTAGGGCCTCCACCTACGAGCAGTACTTC. Translating gives CASSFTRASTYEQYF.

The V gene is TRBV6-2 or TRBV6-3, the J gene TRBJ2-1; 10 positions match TRBD2. V lost 6 bases to trimming and J lost 2 bases; unmatched junction nucleotides: 13. The V gene's germline CDR1 is MNHEY and CDR2 SVGEGT. The CDR3 contains 18 residues. The CDR3 sequence: CASSQNPTSGHPYNEQFF. In DNA form, the CDR3 reads TGTGCCAGCAGCCAAAATCCGACTAGCGGGCACCCCTACAATGAGCAGTTCTTC.

This chain joins TRBV7-3 and TRBJ2-1; TRBD2 aligns across 14 bases. Unmatched junction bases numbered 11, after V lost 5 bases and J lost 8 bases. Germline assignment: CDR1 SGHTA and CDR2 FQGTGA. The CDR3 sequence is 17 residues long. The CDR3 loop is CASSVNPGLAGVHEQFF. DNA of the CDR3: TGTGCCAGCAGCGTAAATCCGGGACTAGCGGGAGTTCATGAGCAGTTCTTC.

V usage is TRBV11-2 and J usage is TRBJ2-3; TRBD1 is a possible D gene (5 bases). Between the trimmed V and J ends, which lost 2 bases and 4 bases, there was a span of 10 bases. CDR1 is SGHAT and CDR2 is FQNNGV in the germline V gene. The CDR3 loop spans 14 amino acids. The CDR3, as DNA: TGTGCCAGCAGCTTAACCAGGGTTTCAGATACGCAGTATTTT. Translating gives CASSLTRVSDTQYF.

The chain uses TRBV6-6 and TRBJ2-4, with D perhaps TRBD2 (5 bases). V was trimmed by 4 bases and J by 1 base, leaving 8 bases between them. Germline CDR1 and CDR2: MNHNY and SVGAGI (reference sequence). The CDR3 sequence is 14 residues long. The CDR3 DNA follows: TGTGCCAGCAGTTTTAGCGCCGCCAAAAACATTCAGTACTTC. Amino acids: CASSFSAAKNIQYF.

The chain employs TRBV18 and TRBJ2-7, with TRBD2 identical over 7 bases. Per germline, CDR1 KGHSH and CDR2 LQKENI. V shed 3 bases, J shed 2 bases, and the junction held 7 bases outside the gene matches. This CDR3 is built from 15 residues. CDR3 residues: CASSPPGLQPYEQYF. The CDR3 DNA is TGTGCCAGCTCACCTCCGGGACTACAGCCCTACGAGCAGTACTTC. Supplemented by reference TRBV18 and TRBJ2-7, the full variable domain reads NAGVMQNPRHLVRRRGQEARLRCSPMKGHSHVYWYRQLPEEGLKFMVYLQKENIIDESGMPKERFSAEFPKEGPSILRIQQVVRGDSAAYFCASSPPGLQPYEQYFGPGTRLTVT.

This clone has only a few counts. This chain joins TRBV7-9 and TRBJ2-2, with 9 bases that match TRBD2. The CDR3 contains 15 residues. Germline-derived CDR1 and CDR2 are SEHNR and FQNEAQ (reference sequence). V dropped 5 bases and J dropped 4; count of bases not matched to a gene: 5. The CDR3 reads CASSRLADRTGELFF. The CDR3 DNA reads TGTGCCAGCAGCCGACTAGCGGACCGCACCGGGGAGCTGTTTTTT.

This chain connects TRBV5-1 to TRBJ1-2; TRBD1 is a possible D gene (6 bases). Germline V gives CDR1 SGHRS, CDR2 YFSETQ. Trimming took 4 bases from V and 1 from J, leaving 14 bases between them. The CDR3 runs to 15 residues. This CDR3 is CASSSGQLSNYGYTF. The DNA of the CDR3 is TGCGCCAGCAGCAGCGGACAGCTAAGTAACTATGGCTACACCTTC. The full variable domain, its missing parts supplied by reference TRBV5-1 and TRBJ1-2, is KAGVTQTPRYLIKTRGQQVTLSCSPISGHRSVSWYQQTPGQGLQFLFEYFSETQRNKGNFPGRFSGRQFSNSRSEMNVSTLELGDSALYLCASSSGQLSNYGYTFGSGTRLTVV.

This chain connects TRBV9 to TRBJ2-2; 12 bases are shared with TRBD2. J gave up 4 bases and V 3 bases, and 7 bases lay outside the gene matches. Germline V gives CDR1 SGDLS, CDR2 YYNGEE. CDR3 length equals 17 residues. The CDR3 protein is CASSGRPSGRATGELFF. The CDR3 DNA reads TGTGCCAGCAGCGGACGCCCTAGCGGGAGGGCCACCGGGGAGCTGTTTTTT.

The chain combines TRBV7-9 with TRBJ1-2; possible D gene TRBD1, 6 bases. Deletions cut 1 base from V and 5 bases from J, with 11 bases between. CDR3 length equals 14 residues. Germline V gene lookup returns CDR1 SEHNR and CDR2 FQNEAQ (reference sequence). This CDR3 reads CASSLGTEYYGYTF. The CDR3, as DNA: TGTGCCAGCAGCTTAGGGACAGAGTATTATGGCTACACCTTC.

The CDR3, as DNA: TGCGCCAGCAGCTCTATTGCGAGCGGGGGCAATGAGCAGTTCTTC. As protein: CASSSIASGGNEQFF. The chain is built from TRBV5-1 and TRBJ2-1, with TRBD2 identical over 8 bases. Germline CDR1 and CDR2: SGHRS and YFSETQ. V was clipped by 3 bases and J by 6 bases; unmatched bases: 8. The CDR3 extends over 15 amino acids.

The rearrangement uses TRBV2 and TRBJ2-4; no clear D gene. The ends were cut back, 3 bases at V and 12 bases at J, with 9 bases in the middle. Germline lookup yields CDR1 SNHLY and CDR2 FYNNEI. CDR3 length: 11 amino acids. The CDR3 region has the DNA TGTGCCAGCAGTGAGGTCGGGTCTCAGTACTTC. Encoded protein: CASSEVGSQYF.

The chain recombines TRBV7-9 with TRBJ1-1; 8 nucleotides agree with TRBD1. Trimming at V came to 5 bases and at J to 10 bases, leaving 6 bases not matched to a gene. The length of the CDR3 is 12 residues. Germline V CDR1 and CDR2: SEHNR, FQNEAQ (reference sequence). The CDR3 nucleotides read TGTGCCAGCAGCCCCGGACAGGGAGGAGCTTTCTTT. Translating gives CASSPGQGGAFF.

The chain couples TRBV5-1 to TRBJ1-1; weak D call: TRBD1 (5 bases). From germline, CDR1 is SGHRS and CDR2 YFSETQ. The V end was cut by 0 bases, the J end by 2 bases, with 8 bases between. The CDR3 contains 14 residues. CDR3 protein: CASSLAQANTEAFF. In DNA, the CDR3 is TGCGCCAGCAGCTTGGCACAGGCAAACACTGAAGCTTTCTTT.

The chain couples TRBV2 to TRBJ2-3; D perhaps matches TRBD1 (5 bases). Germline-derived CDR1 and CDR2 are SNHLY and FYNNEI. There are 13 residues in the CDR3. V was clipped by 5 bases and J by 0 bases, with 6 bases between them. The CDR3 nucleotides are TGTGCCAGCAGTAGACAGAGCACAGATACGCAGTATTTT. Encoded protein: CASSRQSTDTQYF. Full variable domain (missing parts from reference TRBV2 and TRBJ2-3): EPEVTQTPSHQVTQMGQEVILRCVPISNHLYFYWYRQILGQKVEFLVSFYNNEISEKSEIFDDQFSVERPDGSNFTLKIRSTKLEDSAMYFCASSRQSTDTQYFGPGTRLTVL.